The entry below gives a single T cell receptor beta chain sequence along with its context. This sample was included in a study of long-term antiretroviral therapy in people with HIV. The CDR3 contains 14 residues. The V segment lost 3 bases and the J segment 1 base; nucleotides outside the gene matches: 1. The germline V gene has CDR1 LNHDA and CDR2 SQIVND (reference sequence). Investigators performed immunoSEQ version v3.0 at survey level. Profiling relied on immunoSEQ multiplex PCR, and the TCRdb table lists in-frame clones only, not all of them. This repertoire shows about 25,000 clones, 65% to 85% found once; its top ten account for around 10%.

The chain carries TRBV19 and TRBJ2-7, with TRBD1 identical over 9 bases. The sample in question was unsorted PBMCs, obtained 2.1 years after starting antiretroviral therapy. The sequence was collected from a man aged 25 to 40 with HIV. CDR3 residues: CASSIGTGSYEQYF. CDR3 DNA sequence: TGTGCCAGTAGTATCGGGACAGGGTCCTACGAGCAGTACTTC.